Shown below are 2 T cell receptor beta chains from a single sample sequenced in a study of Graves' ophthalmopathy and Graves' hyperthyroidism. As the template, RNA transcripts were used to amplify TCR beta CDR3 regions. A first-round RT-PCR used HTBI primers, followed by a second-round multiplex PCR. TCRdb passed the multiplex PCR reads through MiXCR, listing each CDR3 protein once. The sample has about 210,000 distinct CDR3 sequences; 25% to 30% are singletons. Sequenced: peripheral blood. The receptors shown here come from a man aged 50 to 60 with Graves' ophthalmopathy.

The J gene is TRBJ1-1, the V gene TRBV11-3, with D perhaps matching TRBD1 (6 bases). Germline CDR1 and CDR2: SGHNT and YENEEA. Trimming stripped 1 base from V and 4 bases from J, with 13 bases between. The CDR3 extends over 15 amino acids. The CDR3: CASSLVLRGATEAFF. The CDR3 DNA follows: TGTGCCAGCAGCTTAGTCTTGAGGGGGGCCACTGAAGCTTTCTTT.

CDR3 region: CASSFEGGRGETEAFF. DNA of the CDR3: TGCGCCAGCAGCTTCGAAGGGGGTCGGGGGGAAACTGAAGCTTTCTTT. This chain connects TRBV5-1 to TRBJ1-1; the D gene is possibly TRBD1 (6 bases). The CDR3 has 16 residues. Germline lookup yields CDR1 SGHRS and CDR2 YFSETQ. Trimming stripped 2 bases from V and 5 bases from J, with 19 bases between.